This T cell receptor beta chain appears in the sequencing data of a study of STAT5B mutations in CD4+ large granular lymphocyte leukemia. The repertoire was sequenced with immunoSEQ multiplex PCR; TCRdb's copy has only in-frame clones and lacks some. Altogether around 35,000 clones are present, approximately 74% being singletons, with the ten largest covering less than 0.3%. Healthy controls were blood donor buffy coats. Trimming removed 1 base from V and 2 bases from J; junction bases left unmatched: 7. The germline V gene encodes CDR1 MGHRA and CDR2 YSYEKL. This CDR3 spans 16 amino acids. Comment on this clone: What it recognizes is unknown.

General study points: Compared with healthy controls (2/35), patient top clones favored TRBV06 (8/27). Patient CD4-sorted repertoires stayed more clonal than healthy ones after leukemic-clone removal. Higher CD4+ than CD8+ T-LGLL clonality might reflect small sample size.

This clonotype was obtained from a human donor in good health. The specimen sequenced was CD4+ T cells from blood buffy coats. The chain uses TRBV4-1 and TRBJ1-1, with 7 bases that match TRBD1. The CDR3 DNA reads TGCGCCAGCAGCCAAGGACAGGGTTCTATTAACACTGAAGCTTTCTTT. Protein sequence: CASSQGQGSINTEAFF.